The present T cell receptor (beta chain) was sequenced within a study of monozygotic twins with inflammatory bowel disease. The CDR3 spans 15 residues. From germline, CDR1 is DFQATT and CDR2 SNEGSKA (reference sequence). For each CDR3 protein, TCRdb gives one entry from its re-call of the 5' RACE reads, without DNA. The table gives about 160,000 distinct CDR3 sequences; the top ten clones make up 2.4% of it. V gene TRBV20-1 combines with J gene TRBJ2-7; the TCRdb D gene call, TRBD2, has no DNA to confirm it. The specimen was blood. This sequence was found in a human donor with ulcerative colitis or Crohn's disease, or a healthy co-twin of an affected twin (not recorded which). The CDR3 sequence is CSARAPSPHKREQYF.